Below are 29 T cell receptor beta chains sequenced from a single sample in a study of blood T cell repertoires in COVID-19. Data came from immunoSEQ multiplex PCR; TCRdb stores just in-frame clones and leaves some out. The sample includes roughly 27,000 clones, approximately 90% of them seen just once. The sample taken for sequencing was peripheral blood. Receptor source: a human donor in a cohort sampled during active COVID-19.

The chain recombines TRBV5-1 with TRBJ2-7; 8 positions match TRBD1. CDR1 and CDR2 (germline): SGHRS, YFSETQ. The CDR3 is made up of 15 amino acids. After removal of 2 bases from V and 2 bases from J, the junction contained 6 bases not matched to a gene. As DNA, the CDR3 is TGCGCCAGCAGCTTTGACAGGGGAAAACCCTACGAGCAGTACTTC. Its protein is CASSFDRGKPYEQYF. The full variable domain, rest sourced from reference TRBV5-1 and TRBJ2-7, is KAGVTQTPRYLIKTRGQQVTLSCSPISGHRSVSWYQQTPGQGLQFLFEYFSETQRNKGNFPGRFSGRQFSNSRSEMNVSTLELGDSALYLCASSFDRGKPYEQYFGPGTRLTVT.

This clone was counted only a few times. This chain joins TRBV6-2 or TRBV6-3 and TRBJ1-6; maybe TRBD1 (6 bases). The ends were cut back, 2 bases at V and 7 bases at J, with 12 bases in the middle. The CDR3 spans 15 residues. Germline CDR1 is MNHEY and CDR2 is SVGEGT. This chain's CDR3 is CASSYGDRRNSPLHF. Here the CDR3 DNA reads TGTGCCAGCAGTTACGGCGACAGGCGGAATTCACCCCTCCACTTT.

V gene TRBV5-3 combines with J gene TRBJ1-6, with TRBD1 identical over 7 bases. TRBV5-3 is known as an ORF, though its function is uncertain. The CDR3 length is 14 residues. The V and J ends lost 9 bases and 7 bases, in that order; junction bases with no gene match: 10. The CDR3 DNA reads TGTGCCACATTAGGGGGACAGATCAATTCACCCCTCCACTTT. Protein: CATLGGQINSPLHF.

The V and J genes are TRBV5-6 and TRBJ1-2, with D possibly being TRBD1 (5 bases). V was shortened by 0 bases and J by 8 bases, with 11 bases between the two germline ends. The CDR3 contains 13 residues. Germline CDR1 SGHDT, CDR2 YYEEEE. CDR3 nucleotide sequence: TGTGCCAGCAGCTTGGGGGCAGGGATCGGCTACACCTTC. Translating gives CASSLGAGIGYTF.

The J gene is TRBJ1-6, the V gene TRBV2; D remains unclear. There are 13 residues in the CDR3. Germline assignment: CDR1 SNHLY and CDR2 FYNNEI. Deletions cut 8 bases from V and 4 bases from J, with 9 bases between. CDR3 sequence: CASRVLYNSPLHF. DNA for the CDR3: TGTGCCAGCCGGGTTCTGTATAATTCACCCCTCCACTTT. The whole variable domain, filled in from reference TRBV2 and TRBJ1-6, reads EPEVTQTPSHQVTQMGQEVILRCVPISNHLYFYWYRQILGQKVEFLVSFYNNEISEKSEIFDDQFSVERPDGSNFTLKIRSTKLEDSAMYFCASRVLYNSPLHFGNGTRLTVT.

The J gene is TRBJ1-5, the V gene TRBV4-2, with D tentatively TRBD1 (6 bases). The CDR3 is 15 residues long. Germline V lookup: CDR1 LGHNA, CDR2 YNFKEQ. Trimming stripped 2 bases from V and 3 bases from J, with 11 bases between. CDR3 sequence reads: CASSQTGQINQPQHF. The CDR3 DNA reads TGTGCCAGCAGCCAAACTGGACAGATCAATCAGCCCCAGCATTTT.

The chain recombines TRBV3-1 (or the pseudogene TRBV3-2) with TRBJ2-1, with 13 nucleotides matching TRBD2. This CDR3 contains 15 residues. V dropped 4 bases and J dropped 9; count of bases not matched to a gene: 6. CDR1 LGHDT and CDR2 YNNKEL come from the germline V gene (reference sequence). CDR3 DNA sequence: TGTGCCAGCAGCCCTTTCGGACTAGCGGGGGTTGAGCAGTTCTTC. This sequence encodes CASSPFGLAGVEQFF.

This CDR3 is CASSLEGVGYTF. CDR3 sequence (DNA): TGTGCCAGCAGCTTGGAGGGGGTCGGCTACACCTTC. V is TRBV5-6 and J is TRBJ1-2, with TRBD1 as a possible D gene (6 bases). V was clipped by 0 bases and J by 8 bases, with 8 bases between them. The CDR3 totals 12 residues. Germline CDR1 is SGHDT and CDR2 is YYEEEE.

This clone is judged hyperexpanded. Here the CDR3 reads CATSYHRGLEQYF. The DNA of the CDR3 is TGTGCCACCAGCTACCACAGGGGGCTCGAGCAGTACTTC. The V call is TRBV15, the J call TRBJ2-7, with 9 bases that match TRBD1. The CDR3 is 13 residues long. V shed 5 bases, J shed 6 bases, and the junction held 5 bases outside the gene matches. Germline V lookup: CDR1 LNHNV, CDR2 YYDKDF (reference sequence). The entire variable domain, with the rest obtained from reference TRBV15 and TRBJ2-7, is as follows: DAMVIQNPRYQVTQFGKPVTLSCSQTLNHNVMYWYQQKSSQAPKLLFHYYDKDFNNEADTPDNFQSRRPNTSFCFLDIRSPGLGDTAMYLCATSYHRGLEQYFGPGTRLTVT.

This rearrangement joins TRBV10-3 to TRBJ1-6, with TRBD1 identical over 7 bases. CDR3 length: 15 residues. From germline, CDR1 is ENHRY and CDR2 SYGVKD. V was pared by 10 bases and J by 7 bases, with 13 bases of the junction left unmatched. The CDR3 reads CATRAGGTENSPLHF. The CDR3 DNA is TGTGCCACCAGGGCAGGGGGGACAGAGAATTCACCCCTCCACTTT.

This clone has only one observation. The chain combines TRBV6-5 with TRBJ1-1; D is ambiguous. Germline-derived CDR1 and CDR2 are MNHEY and SVGAGI. The CDR3 consists of 13 residues. Trimming shortened V by 4 bases and J by 3 bases, and 9 bases separated the two germline ends. The CDR3 protein is CASSLREDTEAFF. In DNA, the CDR3 is TGTGCCAGCAGTTTGAGGGAGGACACTGAAGCTTTCTTT.

This chain joins TRBV6-2 or TRBV6-3 and TRBJ1-1, with 7 positions matching TRBD1. CDR1 is MNHEY, CDR2 SVGEGT, per germline. The CDR3 spans 16 residues. V gave up 5 bases and J gave up 1 base; unmatched junction bases: 10. In DNA, the CDR3 is TGTGCCAGCAGTGGGGCGCCGGGACAGAGGAACACTGAAGCTTTCTTT. It encodes CASSGAPGQRNTEAFF.

V gene TRBV19 combines with J gene TRBJ1-2; D perhaps matches TRBD1 (5 bases). Looked up from germline, CDR1 is LNHDA and CDR2 is SQIVND (reference sequence). This CDR3 comprises 13 residues. V was clipped by 5 bases and J by 3 bases, with 10 bases between them. CDR3 amino acids: CASSPQGHYGYTF. CDR3 sequence (DNA): TGTGCCAGTAGTCCCCAGGGCCACTATGGCTACACCTTC.

V usage is TRBV28 and J usage is TRBJ1-2, with unresolved D. Germline CDR1 reads MDHEN; CDR2 reads SYDVKM. The ends were cut back, 3 bases at V and 2 bases at J, with 4 bases in the middle. This CDR3 has 12 amino acids. CDR3 in amino acids: CASSFPNYGYTF. Here the CDR3 DNA reads TGTGCCAGCAGTTTCCCGAACTATGGCTACACCTTC.

CDR3 amino acids: CASSLSTGGEQFF. The CDR3 DNA reads as TGTGCCAGCAGCTTAAGTACAGGGGGTGAGCAGTTCTTC. The chain combines TRBV7-3 with TRBJ2-1; TRBD1 matches 8 bases. From germline, CDR1 is SGHTA and CDR2 FQGTGA. The CDR3 has 13 amino acids. With 1 base clipped from V and 9 bases from J, the junction kept 2 bases outside the gene matches.

V is TRBV5-1 and J is TRBJ1-3, with unresolved D. Trimming left V 0 bases short and J 7 bases short, with 8 bases between. CDR3 length equals 13 residues. Germline V CDR1 and CDR2: SGHRS, YFSETQ. CDR3 nucleotides: TGCGCCAGCAGCTTGGGGCCCGCCAACACCATATATTTT. It translates to CASSLGPANTIYF. The full variable domain, completed using reference TRBV5-1 and TRBJ1-3, is KAGVTQTPRYLIKTRGQQVTLSCSPISGHRSVSWYQQTPGQGLQFLFEYFSETQRNKGNFPGRFSGRQFSNSRSEMNVSTLELGDSALYLCASSLGPANTIYFGEGSWLTVV.

The chain joins TRBV19 to TRBJ2-1; TRBD2 matches at 9 bases. The germline V gene encodes CDR1 LNHDA and CDR2 SQIVND (reference sequence). Unmatched junction bases numbered 13, after V lost 4 bases and J lost 9 bases. The CDR3 consists of 16 residues. The CDR3: CASSTSAGGETGEQFF. CDR3 coding DNA: TGTGCCAGTAGTACCTCAGCGGGGGGCGAAACAGGTGAGCAGTTCTTC.

V is TRBV4-1 and J is TRBJ1-2, with D possibly TRBD1 on 6 matching bases. The CDR3 covers 15 residues. V was shortened by 0 bases and J by 8 bases, with 16 bases between the two germline ends. CDR1 and CDR2 from the germline V gene are MGHRA and YSYEKL. CDR3 residues: CASSQDTGLGFGYTF. The CDR3 DNA reads as TGCGCCAGCAGCCAAGATACAGGGCTGGGCTTCGGCTACACCTTC.

The V call is TRBV5-1, the J call TRBJ1-1, with TRBD1 matching 8 bases. The germline CDR1 and CDR2 sequences are SGHRS and YFSETQ. The CDR3 extends over 15 amino acids. The ends lost 0 bases at V and 11 bases at J; junction bases unmatched: 12. The CDR3 is CASSLDWGRGRMAFF. The CDR3, as DNA: TGCGCCAGCAGCTTGGATTGGGGCAGGGGGCGGATGGCTTTCTTT.

The chain carries TRBV5-1 and TRBJ1-1, with D unclear. Trimming took off 2 bases at V and 1 base at J, with 9 bases between the two ends. Looked up from germline, CDR1 is SGHRS and CDR2 is YFSETQ. The CDR3 spans 14 residues. CDR3 amino acids: CASSFTSPNTEAFF. The CDR3 DNA sequence: TGCGCCAGCAGCTTTACTTCACCGAACACTGAAGCTTTCTTT. The full variable domain, its missing parts supplied by reference TRBV5-1 and TRBJ1-1, is KAGVTQTPRYLIKTRGQQVTLSCSPISGHRSVSWYQQTPGQGLQFLFEYFSETQRNKGNFPGRFSGRQFSNSRSEMNVSTLELGDSALYLCASSFTSPNTEAFFGQGTRLTVV.

This chain links TRBV13 with TRBJ2-7; 8 bases line up with TRBD1. Germline trimming cut 0 bases from V and 4 bases from J; bases unmatched to any gene: 5. The CDR3 covers 15 residues. Germline V gene data show CDR1 as PRHDT and CDR2 as FYEKMQ (reference sequence). CDR3 coding DNA: TGTGCCAGCAGCTTAGGGCAGGGGGCAAGGTACGAGCAGTACTTC. Its translation is CASSLGQGARYEQYF. Filled out from reference TRBV13 and TRBJ2-7, the complete variable domain reads AAGVIQSPRHLIKEKRETATLKCYPIPRHDTVYWYQQGPGQDPQFLISFYEKMQSDKGSIPDRFSAQQFSDYHSELNMSSLELGDSALYFCASSLGQGARYEQYFGPGTRLTVT.

The rearrangement links TRBV28 to TRBJ2-2; no definite D call. CDR1 MDHEN and CDR2 SYDVKM come from the germline V gene. Trimming removed 7 bases at V and 1 base at J, with 10 bases between. The length of the CDR3 is 14 residues. CDR3 sequence reads: CASNLEQNTGELFF. The CDR3 DNA follows: TGTGCCAGCAATCTGGAGCAGAACACCGGGGAGCTGTTTTTT.

The chain employs TRBV19 and TRBJ2-7; 10 bases match TRBD1. CDR3 length: 14 amino acids. From germline, CDR1 is LNHDA and CDR2 SQIVND (reference sequence). V dropped 5 bases and J dropped 7; count of bases not matched to a gene: 8. The CDR3 here is CASSPRQGAHEQYF. The DNA of the CDR3 is TGTGCCAGTAGTCCACGACAGGGGGCGCATGAGCAGTACTTC.

This chain links TRBV4-3 with TRBJ2-7; unclear D gene. The CDR3 consists of 14 residues. In germline, CDR1 is LGHNA, CDR2 YSLEER. V was clipped by 0 bases and J by 0 bases, with 6 bases between them. The CDR3 bases are TGCGCCAGCAGCCAAGAAGCCGCCTCCTACGAGCAGTACTTC. It codes for CASSQEAASYEQYF.

In its sample, this clone was seen once. This sequence joins TRBV15 and TRBJ1-2, with 12 bases identical to TRBD1. Trimming removed 8 bases from V and 6 bases from J; junction bases left unmatched: 10. The V gene's germline CDR1 is LNHNV and CDR2 YYDKDF (reference sequence). The CDR3 has 15 amino acids. CDR3 nucleotide sequence: TGTGCCACCGGTGCCGGGACAGGGGGCTTTGATGGCTACACCTTC. This translates into CATGAGTGGFDGYTF.

The chain employs TRBV18 and TRBJ2-3; 10 bases fit TRBD2. Germline V CDR1 and CDR2: KGHSH, LQKENI. V gave up 0 bases and J gave up 8 bases; unmatched junction bases: 11. The CDR3 spans 17 residues. This CDR3 is CASSPPGISGGPVTQYF. CDR3 nucleotides: TGTGCCAGCTCACCACCGGGAATTAGCGGGGGGCCGGTTACGCAGTATTTT.

The gene calls are TRBV6-5 and TRBJ2-1; D perhaps matches TRBD1 (6 bases). Germline V gene sequence: CDR1 MNHEY, CDR2 SVGAGI. The CDR3 spans 12 residues. V dropped 7 bases and J dropped 8 bases, with 12 bases sitting between them. The CDR3 sequence is CASTEQGYEQFF. The CDR3 DNA reads as TGTGCCAGCACCGAACAGGGATATGAGCAGTTCTTC.

The V call is TRBV10-3, the J call TRBJ1-2; 9 bases fit TRBD1. The CDR3 loop spans 16 amino acids. J was trimmed by 7 bases and V by 6 bases; bases with no gene match: 15. The germline V gene encodes CDR1 ENHRY and CDR2 SYGVKD. CDR3 amino acids: CAIRDAGTGLFSGYTF. The CDR3 coding sequence is TGTGCCATCAGAGACGCCGGGACAGGGTTGTTTTCTGGCTACACCTTC.

This chain joins TRBV19 and TRBJ2-1; a possible D gene is TRBD1 (7 bases). The CDR3 extends over 15 amino acids. V shed 7 bases and J shed 9 bases, with 22 bases lying between them. Looked up from germline, CDR1 is LNHDA and CDR2 is SQIVND (reference sequence). The CDR3 nucleotides read TGTGCCAGTACCCAGGGGGGTCCTACCGGGAGTGAGCAGTTCTTC. Amino acids: CASTQGGPTGSEQFF.